Listed here are 21 T cell receptor beta chains from one sample, sequenced in a study of blood T cell repertoires in COVID-19. Produced via immunoSEQ multiplex PCR; TCRdb's table is partial and in-frame only. The sample lists roughly 200,000 clones, roughly nine tenths occurring once. The sequenced sample consisted of peripheral blood. All receptors come from a woman in her thirties with active or convalescent COVID-19.

V gene TRBV28 combines with J gene TRBJ1-4; TRBD1 aligns across 7 bases. The CDR3 consists of 16 residues. Trimming took 5 bases from V and 3 from J; bases not matched to a gene: 9. Germline CDR1 MDHEN, CDR2 SYDVKM. The CDR3 protein is CASSLFEDRSNEKLFF. CDR3 in DNA: TGTGCCAGCAGTCTCTTCGAGGACAGGTCTAATGAAAAACTGTTTTTT.

V and J are TRBV11-2 and TRBJ1-6; 7 nucleotides match TRBD1. Germline loops: CDR1 SGHAT, CDR2 FQNNGV. The V segment lost 6 bases and the J segment 0 bases; nucleotides outside the gene matches: 11. The CDR3 length is 18 residues. This chain's CDR3 is CASSIRTGGSSYNSPLHF. For the CDR3, the DNA is TGTGCCAGCAGTATCCGGACAGGAGGAAGCTCCTATAATTCACCCCTCCACTTT. The variable domain in full, with the rest retrieved from reference TRBV11-2 and TRBJ1-6, is EAGVAQSPRYKIIEKRQSVAFWCNPISGHATLYWYQQILGQGPKLLIQFQNNGVVDDSQLPKDRFSAERLKGVDSTLKIQPAKLEDSAVYLCASSIRTGGSSYNSPLHFGNGTRLTVT.

This clone was counted only a few times. DNA of the CDR3: TGTGCCAGCAGCCTTTTACCGACAGCCTATGGCTACACCTTC. Its translation is CASSLLPTAYGYTF. The chain joins TRBV5-8 to TRBJ1-2; tentatively, D is TRBD1 (5 bases). The length of the CDR3 is 14 residues. V lost 4 bases, J lost 4 bases, and 14 bases lay in between. The germline V gene has CDR1 SGHTS and CDR2 YDEGEE. Drawing the rest from reference TRBV5-8 and TRBJ1-2, the complete variable domain is EAGVTQSPTHLIKTRGQQATLRCSPISGHTSVYWYQQALGLGLQFLLWYDEGEERNRGNFPPRFSGRQFPNYSSELNVNALELEDSALYLCASSLLPTAYGYTFGSGTRLTVV.

The J gene is TRBJ1-1, the V gene TRBV10-3; TRBD1 is a possible D gene (5 bases). The germline V gene has CDR1 ENHRY and CDR2 SYGVKD. The germline V and J ends were trimmed by 3 bases and 0 bases, with 8 bases remaining between them. The CDR3 length is 14 residues. The CDR3 spells CAISEPTVNTEAFF. CDR3 nucleotides: TGTGCCATCAGTGAACCGACAGTGAACACTGAAGCTTTCTTT.

J is TRBJ1-1 and V is TRBV11-3, with TRBD1 matching over 7 bases. The ends lost 2 bases at V and 2 bases at J; junction bases unmatched: 5. Germline CDR1 and CDR2: SGHNT and YENEEA. The CDR3 runs to 15 residues. CDR3 nucleotides: TGTGCCAGCAGCTTAAGCACAGGGGCCAACACTGAAGCTTTCTTT. Its translation: CASSLSTGANTEAFF.

This chain links TRBV19 with TRBJ1-2; 7 bases fit TRBD1. This CDR3 spans 13 amino acids. Germline loops: CDR1 LNHDA, CDR2 SQIVND (reference sequence). Losses at the gene ends were 4 bases for V and 8 bases for J; bases not matched to a gene: 7. In nucleotides, the CDR3 is TGTGCCAGTAGTAGGGCGACAGGGCTAGGCTACACCTTC. Amino acids: CASSRATGLGYTF. Full variable domain (rest looked up from reference TRBV19 and TRBJ1-2): DGGITQSPKYLFRKEGQNVTLSCEQNLNHDAMYWYRQDPGQGLRLIYYSQIVNDFQKGDIAEGYSVSREKKESFPLTVTSAQKNPTAFYLCASSRATGLGYTFGSGTRLTVV.

This chain connects TRBV28 to TRBJ1-4, with 7 bases lining up with TRBD1. Germline CDR1 and CDR2: MDHEN and SYDVKM. This CDR3 contains 13 residues. Unmatched junction bases numbered 3, after V lost 8 bases and J lost 3 bases. The CDR3 region has the DNA TGTGCCAGCCGGGACAGCTCTAATGAAAAACTGTTTTTT. It translates to CASRDSSNEKLFF.

CDR3 nucleotides: TGCGCCAGCAGCAGTACTAGCGGGGGGGCCGATACGCAGTATTTT. Its translation is CASSSTSGGADTQYF. The chain links TRBV5-1 to TRBJ2-3; 13 bases map to TRBD2. J gave up 6 bases and V 4 bases, and 5 bases lay outside the gene matches. The CDR3 contains 15 residues. Germline values: CDR1 SGHRS, CDR2 YFSETQ.

The rearrangement links TRBV5-4 to TRBJ1-2; a possible D gene is TRBD1 (5 bases). Trimming pared 3 bases from V and 6 bases from J, leaving 18 bases between. In germline, CDR1 is SGHNT, CDR2 YYREEE (reference sequence). There are 15 residues in the CDR3. CDR3 amino acids: CASSSYPRAPDGYTF. Here the CDR3 DNA reads TGTGCCAGCAGCTCTTACCCCAGGGCTCCTGATGGCTACACCTTC. Together with reference TRBV5-4 and TRBJ1-2, the CDR3 gives the full variable domain: ETGVTQSPTHLIKTRGQQVTLRCSSQSGHNTVSWYQQALGQGPQFIFQYYREEENGRGNFPPRFSGLQFPNYSSELNVNALELDDSALYLCASSSYPRAPDGYTFGSGTRLTVV.

The chain recombines TRBV6-5 with TRBJ1-6; 8 bases are a match to TRBD1. The CDR3 contains 15 residues. Germline CDR1 reads MNHEY; CDR2 reads SVGAGI. V shed 4 bases, J shed 9 bases, and the junction held 8 bases outside the gene matches. The chain's CDR3 is CASSSGQGGGSPLHF. The CDR3 bases are TGTGCCAGCAGTTCCGGACAGGGTGGTGGTTCACCCCTCCACTTT.

The J gene is TRBJ1-1, the V gene TRBV30; D unclear. The germline gives CDR1 GTSNPN, CDR2 SVGIG (reference sequence). The ends were cut back, 0 bases at V and 1 base at J, with 6 bases in the middle. CDR3 length: 13 amino acids. This chain's CDR3 is CAWSVLKNTEAFF. As DNA, the CDR3 is TGTGCCTGGAGTGTACTGAAGAACACTGAAGCTTTCTTT.

This CDR3 reads CATTHGGGSFYEQYF. CDR3 coding DNA: TGTGCCACTACTCACGGGGGGGGCAGCTTCTACGAGCAGTACTTC. This chain connects TRBV6-6 to TRBJ2-7; 8 bases fit TRBD2. Losses at the gene ends were 10 bases for V and 3 bases for J; bases not matched to a gene: 14. The CDR3 length is 15 residues. Germline V gene sequence: CDR1 MNHNY, CDR2 SVGAGI (reference sequence).

The chain couples TRBV28 to TRBJ2-2, with TRBD2 matching 7 bases. The germline V gene encodes CDR1 MDHEN and CDR2 SYDVKM. The J segment lost 4 bases and the V segment lost 6 bases, leaving 8 bases of the junction unmatched. The CDR3 consists of 15 residues. This chain's CDR3 is CASSPGGGSTGELFF. The CDR3 coding sequence is TGTGCCAGCAGCCCCGGTGGCGGGAGCACCGGGGAGCTGTTTTTT. Full variable domain (outside the CDR3, taken from reference TRBV28 and TRBJ2-2): DVKVTQSSRYLVKRTGEKVFLECVQDMDHENMFWYRQDPGLGLRLIYFSYDVKMKEKGDIPEGYSVSREKKERFSLILESASTNQTSMYLCASSPGGGSTGELFFGEGSRLTVL.

The rearrangement uses TRBV7-9 and TRBJ1-2; 8 nucleotides match TRBD1. Germline lookup yields CDR1 SEHNR and CDR2 FQNEAQ (reference sequence). This CDR3 has 15 amino acids. V trimming: 6 bases; J trimming: 0 bases; junction bases outside the gene matches: 6. Written as DNA, the CDR3 is TGTGCCAGCAGTCCCGGGACAGGAGCTAACTATGGCTACACCTTC. Translation gives CASSPGTGANYGYTF.

The chain carries TRBV19 and TRBJ2-1; tentatively, D is TRBD2 (7 bases). V shed 8 bases and J shed 7 bases, with 15 bases lying between them. This CDR3 spans 13 amino acids. The germline CDR1 and CDR2 sequences are LNHDA and SQIVND (reference sequence). Here the CDR3 reads CASSWGGRNEQFF. CDR3 DNA sequence: TGTGCCAGTTCGTGGGGGGGCCGGAATGAGCAGTTCTTC.

The rearrangement joins TRBV27 to TRBJ2-7; 8 bases align to TRBD1. The CDR3 has 17 amino acids. Germline trimming cut 3 bases from V and 5 bases from J; bases unmatched to any gene: 15. The V gene's germline CDR1 is MNHEY and CDR2 SMNVEV (reference sequence). In DNA form, the CDR3 reads TGTGCCAGCAGTTTCACTCCCAAAGCGACAGGGGTACACGAGCAGTACTTC. Protein product: CASSFTPKATGVHEQYF.

V usage is TRBV14 and J usage is TRBJ1-2; D possibly corresponds to TRBD1 (6 bases). The CDR3 totals 15 residues. Germline CDR1 is SGHDN and CDR2 is FVKESK. Trimming left V 1 base short and J 5 bases short, with 14 bases between. This CDR3 reads CASSQVGAPRYGYTF. Written as DNA, the CDR3 is TGTGCCAGCAGCCAAGTGGGGGCCCCGCGATATGGCTACACCTTC.

The chain couples TRBV7-9 to TRBJ1-4; 10 positions match TRBD1. The CDR3 is 15 residues long. The germline V gene has CDR1 SEHNR and CDR2 FQNEAQ (reference sequence). V lost 5 bases, J lost 7 bases, and 7 bases stayed unmatched. CDR3 in DNA: TGTGCCAGCAGCCTGACAGGGGGCTATGGTGAAAAACTGTTTTTT. Translation: CASSLTGGYGEKLFF.

The chain has TRBV12-3 or TRBV12-4 and TRBJ2-5; maybe TRBD2 (5 bases). The CDR3 loop spans 13 amino acids. V was clipped by 3 bases and J by 4 bases, with 9 bases between them. The CDR3 loop is CASSFRSGETQYF. The CDR3 coding sequence is TGTGCCAGCAGTTTTAGGAGCGGAGAGACCCAGTACTTC.

CDR3 sequence: CASSQASGTVNYGYTF. In DNA, the CDR3 is TGCGCCAGCAGCCAAGCCTCCGGGACAGTTAACTATGGCTACACCTTC. V usage is TRBV4-1 and J usage is TRBJ1-2; TRBD1 matches at 7 bases. V shed 1 base and J 1 base; nucleotides not matched to a gene: 6. The CDR3 is 16 amino acids. Germline V CDR1 and CDR2: MGHRA, YSYEKL.

In regard to this clone: Other DNA sequences in the same sample also yield this CDR3. The chain uses TRBV19 and TRBJ1-5; 7 bases fit TRBD1. Germline V gives CDR1 LNHDA, CDR2 SQIVND (reference sequence). The CDR3 totals 14 residues. V lost 3 bases, J lost 4 bases, and 3 bases stayed unmatched. CDR3 protein: CASSIRQGNQPQHF. CDR3 DNA: TGTGCCAGTAGTATTCGACAGGGAAATCAGCCCCAGCATTTT. The whole variable domain, filled in from reference TRBV19 and TRBJ1-5, reads DGGITQSPKYLFRKEGQNVTLSCEQNLNHDAMYWYRQDPGQGLRLIYYSQIVNDFQKGDIAEGYSVSREKKESFPLTVTSAQKNPTAFYLCASSIRQGNQPQHFGDGTRLSIL.